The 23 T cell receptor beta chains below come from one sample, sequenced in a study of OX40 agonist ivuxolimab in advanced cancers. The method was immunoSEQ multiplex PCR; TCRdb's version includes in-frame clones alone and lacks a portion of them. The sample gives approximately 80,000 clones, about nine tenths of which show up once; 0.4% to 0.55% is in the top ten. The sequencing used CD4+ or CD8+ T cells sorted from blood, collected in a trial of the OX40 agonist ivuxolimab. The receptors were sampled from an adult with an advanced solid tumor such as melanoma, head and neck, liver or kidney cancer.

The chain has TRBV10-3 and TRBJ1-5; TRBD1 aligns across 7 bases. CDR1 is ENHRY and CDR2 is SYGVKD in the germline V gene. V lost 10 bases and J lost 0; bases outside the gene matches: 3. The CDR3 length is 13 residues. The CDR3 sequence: CATGTDSNQPQHF. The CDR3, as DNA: TGTGCCACTGGGACAGATAGCAATCAGCCCCAGCATTTT.

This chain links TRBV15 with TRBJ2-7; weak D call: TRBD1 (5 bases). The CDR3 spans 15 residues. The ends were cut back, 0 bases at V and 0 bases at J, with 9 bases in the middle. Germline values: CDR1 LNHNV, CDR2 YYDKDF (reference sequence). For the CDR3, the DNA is TGTGCCACCAGCAGAGACACAGGAAGCTCCTACGAGCAGTACTTC. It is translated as CATSRDTGSSYEQYF.

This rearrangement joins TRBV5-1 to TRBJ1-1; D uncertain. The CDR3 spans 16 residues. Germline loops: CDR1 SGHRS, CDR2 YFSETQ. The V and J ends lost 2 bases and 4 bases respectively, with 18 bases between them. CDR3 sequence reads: CASSFTDRSRGTEAFF. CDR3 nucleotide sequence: TGCGCCAGCAGCTTTACGGACCGGAGTCGAGGCACTGAAGCTTTCTTT.

The CDR3 protein is CASSQEASGPINQETQYF. The CDR3 nucleotides read TGCGCCAGCAGCCAAGAGGCTAGCGGGCCGATAAACCAAGAGACCCAGTACTTC. V usage is TRBV4-1 and J usage is TRBJ2-5, with 8 bases matching TRBD2. CDR3 length: 18 residues. In germline, CDR1 is MGHRA, CDR2 YSYEKL. Trimming cost V 0 bases and J 0 bases; bases outside gene matches: 9.

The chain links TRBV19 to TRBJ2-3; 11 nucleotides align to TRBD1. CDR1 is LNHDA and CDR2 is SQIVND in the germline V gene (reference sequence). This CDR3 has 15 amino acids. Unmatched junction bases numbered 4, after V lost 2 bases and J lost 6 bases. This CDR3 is CASSIMRTGGDTQYF. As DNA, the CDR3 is TGTGCCAGTAGTATAATGAGGACAGGGGGCGATACGCAGTATTTT.

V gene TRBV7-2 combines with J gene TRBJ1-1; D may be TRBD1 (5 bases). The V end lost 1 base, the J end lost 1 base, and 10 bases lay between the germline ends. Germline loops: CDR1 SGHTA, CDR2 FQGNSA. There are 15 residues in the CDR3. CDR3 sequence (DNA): TGTGCCAGCAGCTTAGTGACGGGGGGGAACACTGAAGCTTTCTTT. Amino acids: CASSLVTGGNTEAFF.

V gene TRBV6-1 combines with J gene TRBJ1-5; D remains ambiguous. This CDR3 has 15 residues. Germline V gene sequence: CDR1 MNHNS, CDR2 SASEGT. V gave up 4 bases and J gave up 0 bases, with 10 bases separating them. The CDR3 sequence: CASSAPTDSNQPQHF. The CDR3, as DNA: TGTGCCAGCAGTGCCCCCACAGATAGCAATCAGCCCCAGCATTTT.

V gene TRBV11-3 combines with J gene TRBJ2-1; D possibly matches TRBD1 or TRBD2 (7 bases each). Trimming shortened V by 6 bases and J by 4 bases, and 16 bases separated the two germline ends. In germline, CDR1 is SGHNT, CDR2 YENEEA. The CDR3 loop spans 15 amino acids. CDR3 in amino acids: CASRFQGGKYNEQFF. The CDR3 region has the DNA TGTGCCAGCAGATTTCAGGGGGGGAAATACAATGAGCAGTTCTTC.

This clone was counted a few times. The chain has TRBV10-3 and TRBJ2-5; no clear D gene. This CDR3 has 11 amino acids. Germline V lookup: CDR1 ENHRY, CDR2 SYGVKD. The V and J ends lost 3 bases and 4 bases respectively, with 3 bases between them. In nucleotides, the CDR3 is TGTGCCATCAGTGAAGGAGAGACCCAGTACTTC. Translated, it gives CAISEGETQYF.

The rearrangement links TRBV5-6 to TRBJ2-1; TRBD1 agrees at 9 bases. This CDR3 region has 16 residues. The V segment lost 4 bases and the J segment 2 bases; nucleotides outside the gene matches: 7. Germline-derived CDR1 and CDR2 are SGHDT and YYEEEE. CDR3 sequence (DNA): TGTGCCAGCAGCATGGGTGGACAGGGGACCTACAATGAGCAGTTCTTC. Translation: CASSMGGQGTYNEQFF.

The chain's CDR3 is CAISETGGDTQYF. CDR3 coding DNA: TGTGCCATCAGTGAAACAGGGGGAGATACGCAGTATTTT. The chain has TRBV10-3 and TRBJ2-3, with 8 bases fitting TRBD1. The CDR3 extends over 13 amino acids. The V and J ends lost 3 bases and 5 bases, in that order; junction bases with no gene match: 1. Germline V gives CDR1 ENHRY, CDR2 SYGVKD.

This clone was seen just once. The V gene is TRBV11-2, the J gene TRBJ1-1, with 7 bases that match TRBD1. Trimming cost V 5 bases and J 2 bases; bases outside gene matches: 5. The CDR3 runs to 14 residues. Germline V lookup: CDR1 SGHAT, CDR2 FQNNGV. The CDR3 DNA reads TGTGCCAGCAGCCCCAGACAGGGAAACACTGAAGCTTTCTTT. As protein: CASSPRQGNTEAFF.

The chain's CDR3 is CASSAGTGRSKDGYTF. CDR3 coding DNA: TGTGCCAGCAGCGCCGGGACAGGGAGGTCGAAGGATGGCTACACCTTC. The V gene is TRBV5-4, the J gene TRBJ1-2, with 9 bases matching TRBD1. Germline values: CDR1 SGHNT, CDR2 YYREEE (reference sequence). V lost 4 bases to trimming and J lost 6 bases; unmatched junction nucleotides: 13. CDR3 size: 16 residues.

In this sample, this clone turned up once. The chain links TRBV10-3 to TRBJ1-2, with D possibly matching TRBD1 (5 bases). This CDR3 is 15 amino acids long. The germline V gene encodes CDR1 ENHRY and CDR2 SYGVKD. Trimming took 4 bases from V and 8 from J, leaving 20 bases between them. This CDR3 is CAISVRQPNEGGYTF. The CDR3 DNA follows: TGTGCCATCAGTGTCCGACAGCCTAATGAGGGGGGCTACACCTTC.

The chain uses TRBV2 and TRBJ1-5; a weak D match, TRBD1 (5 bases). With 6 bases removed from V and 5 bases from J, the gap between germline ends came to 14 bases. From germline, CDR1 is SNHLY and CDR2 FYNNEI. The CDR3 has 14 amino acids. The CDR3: CASRGVSRDQPQHF. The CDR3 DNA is TGTGCCAGCAGGGGGGTCTCCCGAGATCAGCCCCAGCATTTT.

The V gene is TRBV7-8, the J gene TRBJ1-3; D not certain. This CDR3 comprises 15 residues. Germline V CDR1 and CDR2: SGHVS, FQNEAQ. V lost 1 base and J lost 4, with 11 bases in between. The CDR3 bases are TGTGCCAGCAGCTTAGGAGTAGGGTCGGGAAACACCATATATTTT. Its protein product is CASSLGVGSGNTIYF.

For the CDR3, the DNA is TGCGCCAGCAGTCACACTCTCTCCGGGACAGGGACCTACGAGCAGTACTTC. It encodes CASSHTLSGTGTYEQYF. The chain employs TRBV4-1 and TRBJ2-5, with 9 bases aligning to TRBD1. The J call may be mistaken, given a closer DNA end match to TRBJ2-7. The CDR3 runs 17 residues. Germline lookup yields CDR1 MGHRA and CDR2 YSYEKL.

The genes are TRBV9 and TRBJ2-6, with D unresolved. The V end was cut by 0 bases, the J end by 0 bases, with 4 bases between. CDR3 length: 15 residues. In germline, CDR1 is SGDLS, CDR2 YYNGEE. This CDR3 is CASSVGSSGANVLTF. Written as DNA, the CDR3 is TGTGCCAGCAGCGTAGGGAGCTCTGGGGCCAACGTCCTGACTTTC.

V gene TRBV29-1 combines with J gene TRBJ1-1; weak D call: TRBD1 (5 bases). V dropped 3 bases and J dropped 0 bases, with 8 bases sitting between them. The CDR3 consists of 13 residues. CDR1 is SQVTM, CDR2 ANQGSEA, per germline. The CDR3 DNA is TGCAGCGTTGATGGGGGTTTGAACACTGAAGCTTTCTTT. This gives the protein CSVDGGLNTEAFF.

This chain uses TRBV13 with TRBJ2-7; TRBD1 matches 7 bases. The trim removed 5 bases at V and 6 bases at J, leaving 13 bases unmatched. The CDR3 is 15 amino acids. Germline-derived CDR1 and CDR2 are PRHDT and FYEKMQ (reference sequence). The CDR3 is CASSRRDSGFGEQYF. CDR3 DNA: TGTGCCAGCAGCCGCCGGGACAGTGGATTCGGCGAGCAGTACTTC.

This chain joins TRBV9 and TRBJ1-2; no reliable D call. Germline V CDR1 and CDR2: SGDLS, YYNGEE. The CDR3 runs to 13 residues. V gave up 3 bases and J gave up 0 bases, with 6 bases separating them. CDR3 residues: CASSAPPNYGYTF. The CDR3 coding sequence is TGTGCCAGCAGCGCCCCCCCTAACTATGGCTACACCTTC.

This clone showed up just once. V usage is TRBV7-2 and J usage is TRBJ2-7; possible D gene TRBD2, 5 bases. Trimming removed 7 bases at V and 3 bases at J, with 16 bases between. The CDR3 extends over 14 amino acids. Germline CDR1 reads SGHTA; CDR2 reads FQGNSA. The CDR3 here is CASTVYVGDYEQYF. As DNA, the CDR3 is TGTGCCAGCACCGTCTATGTGGGAGACTACGAGCAGTACTTC.

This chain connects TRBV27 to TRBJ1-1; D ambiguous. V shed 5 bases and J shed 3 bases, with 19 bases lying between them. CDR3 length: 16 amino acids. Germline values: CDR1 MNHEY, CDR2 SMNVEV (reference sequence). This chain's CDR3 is CASSPRGRARDTEAFF. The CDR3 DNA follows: TGTGCCAGCAGTCCACGTGGCAGAGCAAGAGACACTGAAGCTTTCTTT.